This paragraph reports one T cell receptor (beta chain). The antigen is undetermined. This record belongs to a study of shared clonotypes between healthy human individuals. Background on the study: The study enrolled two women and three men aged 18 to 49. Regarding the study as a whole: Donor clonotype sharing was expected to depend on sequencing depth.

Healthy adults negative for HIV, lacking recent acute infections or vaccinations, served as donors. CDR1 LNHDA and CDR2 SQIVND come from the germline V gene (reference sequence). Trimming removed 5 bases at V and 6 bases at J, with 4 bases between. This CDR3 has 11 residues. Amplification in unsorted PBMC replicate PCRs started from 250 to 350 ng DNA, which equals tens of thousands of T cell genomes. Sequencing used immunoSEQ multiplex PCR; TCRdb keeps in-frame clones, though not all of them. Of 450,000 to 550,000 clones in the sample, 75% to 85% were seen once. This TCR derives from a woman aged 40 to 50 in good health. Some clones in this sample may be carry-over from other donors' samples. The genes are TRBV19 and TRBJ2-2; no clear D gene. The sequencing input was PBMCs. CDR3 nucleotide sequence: TGTGCCAGTAGTTTAGCCGGGGAGCTGTTTTTT. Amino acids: CASSLAGELFF.